This record looks at one T cell receptor beta chain sequence and its context. 5'RACE template switching generated TCR cDNA, adding a universal primer site and UMIs. Via MiXCR, TCRdb re-called the 5' RACE reads, giving one row per CDR3 protein. The profile shows around 40,000 distinct CDR3 sequences, about 7% of them singletons. The data were taken from a study of T cells after yellow fever vaccination. General study points: Clonotypes found in both CD4 and CD8 compartments made up a small share. By day 5 rather than day 15, the secondary response had peaked, though it was weaker. Primary-vaccination clones mostly resurfaced post-booster (less than 98% CD4, roughly 90% CD8).

The sequence derives from a man aged 25 to 45 who received the YFV17D yellow fever vaccine. This specimen was CD8+ T cells not binding an NS4B(214-222) dextramer, sorted from PBMCs, taken 45 days after the yellow fever booster vaccination.

In nucleotides, the CDR3 is TGCAGCGTTGTGGCGAGCGGGACCCGCTCCTACGAGCAGTACTTC. Protein product: CSVVASGTRSYEQYF. V is TRBV29-1 and J is TRBJ2-7, with 7 bases lining up with TRBD2. This CDR3 is built from 15 residues. The germline V gene encodes CDR1 SQVTM and CDR2 ANQGSEA. The ends lost 4 bases at V and 0 bases at J; junction bases unmatched: 9.